Listed here are 17 T cell receptor beta chains from one sample, sequenced in a study of shared clonotypes between healthy human individuals. Assay: immunoSEQ multiplex PCR; the TCRdb copy retains only in-frame clones and omits some. Of some 2.4 million clones detected, under 95% appear once; the ten largest clones hold more than 0.35%. What was sequenced was naive CD4+ T cells from PBMCs. Regarding subset: CD45RA+ positively selected. The receptors were sampled from a man in his late teens or twenties in good health. Some clones in this sample may be carry-over from other donors' samples.

The chain carries TRBV28 and TRBJ2-5; TRBD1 matches 7 bases. Germline CDR1 and CDR2: MDHEN and SYDVKM. The CDR3 length is 14 residues. The V segment lost 6 bases and the J segment 1 base; nucleotides outside the gene matches: 5. The CDR3, as DNA: TGTGCCAGCAGGACAACAGGGGCCCAAGAGACCCAGTACTTC. Residues: CASRTTGAQETQYF.

The chain combines TRBV10-3 with TRBJ1-2; 9 bases match TRBD1. V lost 6 bases to trimming and J lost 7 bases; unmatched junction nucleotides: 12. The CDR3 contains 15 residues. The germline CDR1 and CDR2 sequences are ENHRY and SYGVKD. The CDR3 DNA reads as TGTGCCATCAGGAACCGGGACAGGGCACCATCTGGCTACACCTTC. Protein product: CAIRNRDRAPSGYTF.

The V call is TRBV6-5, the J call TRBJ2-7; 7 nucleotides line up with TRBD1. The CDR3 length is 15 residues. V was pared by 5 bases and J by 2 bases, with 9 bases of the junction left unmatched. Per germline, CDR1 MNHEY and CDR2 SVGAGI. The CDR3 coding sequence is TGTGCCAGCAGTCGTACCGGGACAGCTCCCTACGAGCAGTACTTC. This translates into CASSRTGTAPYEQYF.

This rearrangement joins TRBV4-1 to TRBJ2-3, with D unresolved. Between the trimmed V and J ends, which lost 1 base and 1 base, there was a span of 12 bases. The CDR3 runs to 16 residues. The V gene's germline CDR1 is MGHRA and CDR2 YSYEKL. The CDR3 sequence: CASSQASGLRTDTQYF. The CDR3 bases are TGCGCCAGCAGCCAAGCTTCAGGTCTCCGCACAGATACGCAGTATTTT.

The J gene is TRBJ2-1, the V gene TRBV5-1, with TRBD1 identical over 7 bases. The CDR3 totals 16 residues. The V and J ends lost 4 bases and 2 bases, in that order; junction bases with no gene match: 9. The germline V gene encodes CDR1 SGHRS and CDR2 YFSETQ. The CDR3, as DNA: TGCGCCAGCAGCGCGACAGGGAGTCATACCTACAATGAGCAGTTCTTC. It is translated as CASSATGSHTYNEQFF. Complete variable domain (other parts from reference TRBV5-1 and TRBJ2-1): KAGVTQTPRYLIKTRGQQVTLSCSPISGHRSVSWYQQTPGQGLQFLFEYFSETQRNKGNFPGRFSGRQFSNSRSEMNVSTLELGDSALYLCASSATGSHTYNEQFFGPGTRLTVL.

V gene TRBV28 combines with J gene TRBJ1-2; D call uncertain. There are 12 residues in the CDR3. Germline V gene sequence: CDR1 MDHEN, CDR2 SYDVKM. Trimming pared 6 bases from V and 7 bases from J, leaving 12 bases between. The CDR3 DNA follows: TGTGCCAGCAGCCCAACAGAGCCTGGCTACACCTTC. This encodes CASSPTEPGYTF.

The chain joins TRBV5-6 to TRBJ1-4, with 9 bases identical to TRBD1. V lost 3 bases to trimming and J lost 6 bases; unmatched junction nucleotides: 3. The CDR3 is 14 amino acids. Germline V CDR1 and CDR2: SGHDT, YYEEEE. The DNA of the CDR3 is TGTGCCAGCAGCTACAGGGGGCGGGATGAAAAACTGTTTTTT. Translation: CASSYRGRDEKLFF.

The rearrangement joins TRBV5-1 to TRBJ1-2; D remains ambiguous. The V gene's germline CDR1 is SGHRS and CDR2 YFSETQ. This CDR3 contains 14 residues. Trimming took 4 bases from V and 0 from J, leaving 10 bases between them. CDR3 sequence (DNA): TGCGCCAGCAGCGTAACGACTGCTAACTATGGCTACACCTTC. It specifies CASSVTTANYGYTF. Based on the CDR3 plus reference TRBV5-1 and TRBJ1-2, the full variable domain is KAGVTQTPRYLIKTRGQQVTLSCSPISGHRSVSWYQQTPGQGLQFLFEYFSETQRNKGNFPGRFSGRQFSNSRSEMNVSTLELGDSALYLCASSVTTANYGYTFGSGTRLTVV.

The gene calls are TRBV6-5 and TRBJ1-5; D is unresolved. Germline-derived CDR1 and CDR2 are MNHEY and SVGAGI. The CDR3 has 15 amino acids. Between the trimmed V and J ends, which lost 0 bases and 13 bases, there was a span of 19 bases. The CDR3 region is CASSYSAGFTSVQHF. The CDR3, as DNA: TGTGCCAGCAGTTACTCCGCCGGGTTCACTAGCGTACAGCATTTT.

The rearrangement uses TRBV5-1 and TRBJ2-3; tentatively, D is TRBD1 or TRBD2 (5 bases each). Per the germline V gene, CDR1 is SGHRS and CDR2 is YFSETQ. Trimming left V 3 bases short and J 1 base short, with 12 bases between. There are 15 residues in the CDR3. In DNA, the CDR3 is TGCGCCAGCAGCTACGGGGCGGCCGGCACAGATACGCAGTATTTT. It translates to CASSYGAAGTDTQYF.

The chain carries TRBV4-2 and TRBJ2-7; D ambiguous. Trimming removed 0 bases from V and 2 bases from J, with 17 bases in between. There are 17 residues in the CDR3. Germline values: CDR1 LGHNA, CDR2 YNFKEQ. The CDR3 is CASSQDLGWHAPYEQYF. The CDR3, as DNA: TGTGCCAGCAGCCAAGATCTAGGGTGGCACGCACCCTACGAGCAGTACTTC.

This chain joins TRBV6-1 and TRBJ1-1; 9 nucleotides agree with TRBD1. The CDR3 contains 13 residues. The J segment lost 5 bases and the V segment lost 5 bases, leaving 3 bases of the junction unmatched. CDR1 is MNHNS, CDR2 SASEGT, per germline. The CDR3 region is CASSQTGGTEAFF. The CDR3 nucleotides are TGTGCCAGCAGTCAGACAGGGGGAACTGAAGCTTTCTTT.

The V gene is TRBV7-2, the J gene TRBJ1-1; 8 nucleotides agree with TRBD1. CDR3 length: 14 amino acids. The V and J ends lost 5 bases and 1 base, in that order; junction bases with no gene match: 3. From germline, CDR1 is SGHTA and CDR2 FQGNSA. The DNA of the CDR3 is TGTGCCAGCAGCCGGGACAGGTCGAACACTGAAGCTTTCTTT. Its translation: CASSRDRSNTEAFF.

This sequence joins TRBV5-1 and TRBJ2-3; no reliable D call. The CDR3 is made up of 14 amino acids. Germline V gives CDR1 SGHRS, CDR2 YFSETQ. Trimming cost V 3 bases and J 1 base, with 9 bases left between them. The CDR3 is CASSSGKGTDTQYF. CDR3 DNA sequence: TGCGCCAGCAGCTCCGGTAAGGGCACAGATACGCAGTATTTT.

The chain recombines TRBV7-9 with TRBJ2-7; TRBD2 might be the D (5 bases). This CDR3 contains 15 residues. Germline loops: CDR1 SEHNR, CDR2 FQNEAQ (reference sequence). Trimming cost V 1 base and J 0 bases, with 10 bases left between them. This CDR3 is CASSLGQEASYEQYF. CDR3 nucleotides: TGTGCCAGCAGCTTAGGGCAGGAGGCCTCCTACGAGCAGTACTTC.

The chain couples TRBV6-5 to TRBJ1-2, with a possible D match to TRBD1 (5 bases). The CDR3 has 15 residues. The germline V gene has CDR1 MNHEY and CDR2 SVGAGI. V was clipped by 7 bases and J by 2 bases, with 17 bases between them. The DNA for the CDR3 is TGTGCCAGCACCTCCGGGGAGGGGAGGAACTATGGCTACACCTTC. This encodes CASTSGEGRNYGYTF.

This clone occurred once. The chain uses TRBV28 and TRBJ2-2, with D perhaps given as TRBD1 or TRBD2 (5 bases each). V dropped 8 bases and J dropped 0 bases, with 10 bases sitting between them. The germline V gene encodes CDR1 MDHEN and CDR2 SYDVKM. CDR3 size: 14 residues. CDR3 in DNA: TGTGCCAGCTACCAGGGACCGAACACCGGGGAGCTGTTTTTT. This gives the protein CASYQGPNTGELFF.